This T cell receptor (beta chain) was sequenced in a study of blood T cells in healthy people across ages (dated by TCRdb to the mid-2010s). As for the study more broadly: In model experiments, template switching captured about one uniquely barcoded TCR beta cDNA molecule for every two T cells. To avoid experimental bias, donors of different ages were spread randomly across the sequencing lanes. Four age groups were formed from the donors: young (average about 17 years), middle-aged (around 40), aged (62) and long-lived (around 82). To track age-related changes in TCR beta repertoire diversity, the study relied on deep sequencing normalized with unique cDNA molecular identifiers. For two donors (one aged 18 to 29 and one aged 80 or older), the study analyzed two additional independent replicas of 1 million unique cDNA reads from the same blood draw. General findings and caveats noted by the study authors: Observed TCR beta diversity per million T cells fell roughly linearly with age, and a significant reduction was already apparent by age around 40. The long-lived group showed more naive CD4+ T cells, fewer expanded clones and increased TCR diversity than the aged group, suggesting age selection. A strong correlation was found between observed TCR beta diversity and the percentage of naive T cells measured by flow cytometry. Total diversity estimates from one million sequenced T cells were considered lower bounds and underestimates. Bulk unsorted PBMC profiling prevented conclusive comparison of naive and antigen-experienced compartments. Because donor CMV infection status was unknown, age-related changes in expanded clonotypes were potentially confounded.

The library was produced with 5' RACE. The instrument was an Illumina HiSeq 2500. The second PCR ran for roughly 7 to 12 cycles and used a J-beta primer mix along with a sample-barcoded 5' primer. Each TCR beta cDNA molecule received a unique molecular identifier from a template-switch 5' adaptor carrying 12 random nucleotides. Each sample yielded at least 3 million CDR3-containing paired-end reads. First-strand cDNA was synthesized from all RNA with the Mint cDNA synthesis kit, primed by a TRBC-specific oligonucleotide. Following uracil-DNA glycosylase treatment, all cDNA underwent a first 18-cycle PCR with the universal primers M1SS and BC2_uni_R. The original methods were these. Each sample was normalized by randomly selecting 1 million high-quality reads, each carrying a distinct molecular identifier. Reads with shared molecular identifiers were discarded instead of being binned into consensus sequences. MiTCR, run with a Q25 quality threshold and the strictest error-elimination algorithm, handled CDR3 identification, clonotype clustering and error correction. A nonparametric unseen species model using Euler transformation provided a lower-bound estimate of total TCR beta diversity. Starting from the raw public reads, TCRdb applied fastp trimming at Q25, assembled clones with MiXCR and retained in-frame beta chains. Rows with a matching CDR3 protein are joined into one entry that keeps the most common DNA and genes. The V and J calls here are based on TCRdb, not the publication. The sample table contains some 550,000 distinct CDR3 sequences; only one count was recorded for roughly 43% of them. The ten largest account for around 25% of the sample.

Comments on this clonotype: This clone's antigen is unknown. Base qualities are missing; no much larger clone stands one base away.

Systemically healthy Caucasian individuals from Russia, 39 in total and aged about 6 to 95 years, were included as donors. Roughly 10 milliliters of peripheral blood were collected from each donor into EDTA-treated Vacutainer tubes. Ficoll-Paque density-gradient centrifugation was used to isolate PBMCs, with at least 6.5 million obtained per sample. Total RNA was extracted from PBMCs with Trizol reagent, with at least 6 micrograms obtained per sample. For every donor, flow cytometry on a PBMC aliquot measured the percentage of naive CD45RAhigh/CD27high T cells. Germline trimming amounts to 5 bases on V and 5 bases on J, with 8 as the count of junction bases outside the gene matches. The CDR3 sequence holds 15 residues, the cysteine and phenylalanine included. The retained sequence is limited to the CDR3, 45 bases, with the frame set at the first base. The germline V gene specifies MNHEY as CDR1 and SVGEGT as CDR2.

This clonotype was obtained from an elderly man in good health. The sample comprised blood. The chain employs TRBV6-2 or TRBV6-3 and TRBJ2-1, and 8 junctional nucleotides match TRBD2. In nucleotides, the sequence is TGTGCCAGCAGTCCCCGAAGCGGGGGAGACAATGAGCAGTTCTTC. Its protein product is CASSPRSGGDNEQFF.